The 5 T cell receptor beta chains given below trace back to one sample, sequenced in a study of PD-L1 blockade in urothelial cancer. Time point meaning: peripheral blood 6 weeks after treatment start. Repertoires were generated with immunoSEQ multiplex PCR, while TCRdb's copy carries only in-frame clones and drops some. The sample shows 35,000 to 45,000 clones, over 65% of them seen only once. This specimen was PBMCs, taken around atezolizumab (anti-PD-L1) treatment. The receptors were sampled from a man aged 35-49 years with urothelial cancer.

The chain uses TRBV5-1 and TRBJ2-7, with 10 positions matching TRBD1. The trim removed 4 bases at V and 4 bases at J, leaving 5 bases unmatched. Germline V gives CDR1 SGHRS, CDR2 YFSETQ. The CDR3 is 14 amino acids. The DNA for the CDR3 is TGCGCCAGCAGCCCCAGGGGACAGGGGTACGAGCAGTACTTC. This codes for CASSPRGQGYEQYF. Together with reference TRBV5-1 and TRBJ2-7, the CDR3 gives the full variable domain: KAGVTQTPRYLIKTRGQQVTLSCSPISGHRSVSWYQQTPGQGLQFLFEYFSETQRNKGNFPGRFSGRQFSNSRSEMNVSTLELGDSALYLCASSPRGQGYEQYFGPGTRLTVT.

V gene TRBV6-6 combines with J gene TRBJ2-7; 9 positions agree with TRBD1. Germline-derived CDR1 and CDR2 are MNHNY and SVGAGI (reference sequence). CDR3 length: 16 residues. Germline trimming cut 6 bases from V and 2 bases from J; bases unmatched to any gene: 11. The CDR3 DNA reads TGTGCCAGCAGCCGTACTCGGGACAGGGTGACCTACGAGCAGTACTTC. Translating gives CASSRTRDRVTYEQYF.

V gene TRBV29-1 combines with J gene TRBJ2-5; 11 bases align to TRBD2. Germline V gene lookup returns CDR1 SQVTM and CDR2 ANQGSEA. This CDR3 comprises 14 residues. The J segment lost 5 bases and the V segment lost 8 bases, leaving 10 bases of the junction unmatched. The CDR3 is CSPKLAGAVETQYF. CDR3 nucleotides: TGCAGCCCCAAACTAGCGGGAGCGGTGGAGACCCAGTACTTC.

This clone was picked up one time. The V call is TRBV18, the J call TRBJ2-1; D unclear. Trimming took off 2 bases at V and 7 bases at J, with 6 bases between the two ends. From germline, CDR1 is KGHSH and CDR2 LQKENI. The CDR3 covers 12 residues. CDR3 sequence: CASSPFQNEQFF. CDR3 DNA: TGTGCCAGCTCACCATTTCAGAATGAGCAGTTCTTC.

CDR3 sequence (DNA): TGTGCCAGCGTGGGAGACGGGAGGGCCTTTAACAATGAGCAGTTCTTC. Encoded protein: CASVGDGRAFNNEQFF. The chain couples TRBV2 to TRBJ2-1, with 8 bases fitting TRBD2. Looked up from germline, CDR1 is SNHLY and CDR2 is FYNNEI. This CDR3 has 16 residues. With 8 bases clipped from V and 5 bases from J, the junction kept 14 bases outside the gene matches. Together with reference TRBV2 and TRBJ2-1, the CDR3 gives the full variable domain: EPEVTQTPSHQVTQMGQEVILRCVPISNHLYFYWYRQILGQKVEFLVSFYNNEISEKSEIFDDQFSVERPDGSNFTLKIRSTKLEDSAMYFCASVGDGRAFNNEQFFGPGTRLTVL.